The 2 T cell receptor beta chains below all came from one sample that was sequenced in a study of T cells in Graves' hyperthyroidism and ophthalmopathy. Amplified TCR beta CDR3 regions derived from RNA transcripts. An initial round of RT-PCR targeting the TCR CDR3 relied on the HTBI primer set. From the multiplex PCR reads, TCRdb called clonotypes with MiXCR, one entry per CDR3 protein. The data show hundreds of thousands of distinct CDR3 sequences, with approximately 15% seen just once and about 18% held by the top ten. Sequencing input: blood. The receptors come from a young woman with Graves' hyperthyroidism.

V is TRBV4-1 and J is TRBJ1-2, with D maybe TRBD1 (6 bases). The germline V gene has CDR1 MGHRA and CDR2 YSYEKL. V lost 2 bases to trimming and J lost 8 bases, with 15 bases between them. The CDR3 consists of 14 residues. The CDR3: CASSQRPQGEGYTF. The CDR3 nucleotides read TGCGCCAGCAGCCAACGCCCACAGGGAGAGGGCTACACCTTC.

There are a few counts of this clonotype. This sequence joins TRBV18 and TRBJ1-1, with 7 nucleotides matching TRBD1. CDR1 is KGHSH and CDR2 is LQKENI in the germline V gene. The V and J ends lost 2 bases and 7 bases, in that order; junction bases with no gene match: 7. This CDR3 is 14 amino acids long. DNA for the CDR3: TGTGCCAGCTCACCAAGAACCCAGGGGGTTGAAGCTTTCTTT. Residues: CASSPRTQGVEAFF.